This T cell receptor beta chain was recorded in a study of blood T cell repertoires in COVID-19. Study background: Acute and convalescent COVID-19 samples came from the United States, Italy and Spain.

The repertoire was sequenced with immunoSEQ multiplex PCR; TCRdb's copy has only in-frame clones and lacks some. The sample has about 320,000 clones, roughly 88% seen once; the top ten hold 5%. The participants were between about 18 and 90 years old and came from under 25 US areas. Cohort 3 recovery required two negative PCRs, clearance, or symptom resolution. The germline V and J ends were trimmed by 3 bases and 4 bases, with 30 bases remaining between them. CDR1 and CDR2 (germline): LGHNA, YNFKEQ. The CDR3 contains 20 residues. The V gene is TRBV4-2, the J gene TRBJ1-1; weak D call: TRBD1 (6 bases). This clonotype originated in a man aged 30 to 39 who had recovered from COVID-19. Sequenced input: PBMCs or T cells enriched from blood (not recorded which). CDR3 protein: CASSQATGGAGWSKGTEAFF. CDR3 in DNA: TGTGCCAGCAGCCAGGCTACGGGGGGCGCAGGATGGAGTAAGGGCACTGAAGCTTTCTTT.